The TCR beta chain under discussion was sequenced for a study of shared clonotypes between healthy human individuals. Overall study results and limits: Among non-shared clonotypes, generation probabilities were lower than among those shared by all four donors. Large depth notwithstanding, sorted-subset sequencing proved incomplete by rarefaction.

Regarding this clone: Its antigen is not known.

Germline V gives CDR1 SQVTM, CDR2 ANQGSEA. V lost 4 bases, J lost 0 bases, and 6 bases stayed unmatched. The CDR3 covers 14 residues. The data were produced by immunoSEQ multiplex PCR, yet TCRdb's version contains in-frame clones alone and is incomplete. The sample yields approximately 1.4 million clones, approximately 98% seen once. The sample was naive CD4+ T cells sorted from blood. Subset: CD45RA+ positively selected. V usage is TRBV29-1 and J usage is TRBJ2-7; TRBD2 matches at 7 bases. The TCR comes from a man aged 30-40 years in good health. The CDR3 coding sequence is TGCAGCGTTGGCCGAGCGGGGAGCTCCTACGAGCAGTACTTC. It is translated as CSVGRAGSSYEQYF.